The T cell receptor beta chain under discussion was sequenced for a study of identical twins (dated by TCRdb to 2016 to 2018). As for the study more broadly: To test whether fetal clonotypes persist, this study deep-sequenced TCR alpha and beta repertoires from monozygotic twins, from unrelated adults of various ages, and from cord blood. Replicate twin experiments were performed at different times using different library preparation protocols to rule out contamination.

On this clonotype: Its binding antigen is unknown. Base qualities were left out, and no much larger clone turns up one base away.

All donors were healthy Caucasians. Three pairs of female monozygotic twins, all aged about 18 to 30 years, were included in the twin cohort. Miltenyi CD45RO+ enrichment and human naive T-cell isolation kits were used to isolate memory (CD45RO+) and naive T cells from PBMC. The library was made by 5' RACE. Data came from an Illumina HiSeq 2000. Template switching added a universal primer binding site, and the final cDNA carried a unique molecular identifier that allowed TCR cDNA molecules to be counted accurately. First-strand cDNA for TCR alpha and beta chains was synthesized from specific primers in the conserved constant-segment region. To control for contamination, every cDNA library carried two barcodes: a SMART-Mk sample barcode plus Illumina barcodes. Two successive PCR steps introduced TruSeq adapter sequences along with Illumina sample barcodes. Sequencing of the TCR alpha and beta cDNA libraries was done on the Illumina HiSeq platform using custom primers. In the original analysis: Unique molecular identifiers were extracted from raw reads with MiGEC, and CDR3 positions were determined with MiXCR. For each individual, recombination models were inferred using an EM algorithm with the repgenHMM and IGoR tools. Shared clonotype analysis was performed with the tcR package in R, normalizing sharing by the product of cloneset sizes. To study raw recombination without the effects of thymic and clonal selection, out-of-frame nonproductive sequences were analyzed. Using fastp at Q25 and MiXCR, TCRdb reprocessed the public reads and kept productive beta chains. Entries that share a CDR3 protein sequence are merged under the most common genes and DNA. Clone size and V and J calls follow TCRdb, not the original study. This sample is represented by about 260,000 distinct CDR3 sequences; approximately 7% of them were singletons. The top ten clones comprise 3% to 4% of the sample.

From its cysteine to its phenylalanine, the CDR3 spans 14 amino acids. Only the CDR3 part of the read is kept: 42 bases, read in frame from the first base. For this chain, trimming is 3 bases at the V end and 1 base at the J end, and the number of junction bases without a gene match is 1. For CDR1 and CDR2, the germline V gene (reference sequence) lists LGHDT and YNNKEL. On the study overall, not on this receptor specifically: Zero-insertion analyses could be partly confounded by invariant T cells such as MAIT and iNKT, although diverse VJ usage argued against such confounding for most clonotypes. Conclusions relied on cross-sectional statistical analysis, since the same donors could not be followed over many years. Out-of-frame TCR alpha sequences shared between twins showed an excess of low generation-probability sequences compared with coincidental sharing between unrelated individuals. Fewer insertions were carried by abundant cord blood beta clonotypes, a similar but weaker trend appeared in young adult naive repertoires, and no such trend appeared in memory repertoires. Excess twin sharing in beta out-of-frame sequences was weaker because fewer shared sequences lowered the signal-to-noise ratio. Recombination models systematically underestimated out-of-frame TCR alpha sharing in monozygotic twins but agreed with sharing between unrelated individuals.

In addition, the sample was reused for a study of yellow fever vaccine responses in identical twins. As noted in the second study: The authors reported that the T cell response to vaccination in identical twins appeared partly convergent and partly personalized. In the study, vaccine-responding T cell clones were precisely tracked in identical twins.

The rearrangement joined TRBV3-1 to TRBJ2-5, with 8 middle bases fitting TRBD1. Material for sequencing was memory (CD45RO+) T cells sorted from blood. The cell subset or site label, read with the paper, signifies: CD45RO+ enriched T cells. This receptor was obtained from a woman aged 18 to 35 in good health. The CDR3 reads CASSHGTGQETQYF. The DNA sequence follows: TGTGCCAGCAGCCACGGGACAGGCCAAGAGACCCAGTACTTC.